This TCR beta chain was identified during a study of T cells in Graves' hyperthyroidism and ophthalmopathy. General study points: The majority of expanded thyroid clonotypes above 0.001 also appeared in blood. Ophthalmopathy could be told apart from stable hyperthyroidism with a 13 V-J model.

This CDR3 contains 14 residues. CDR1 and CDR2 from the germline V gene are ENHRY and SYGVKD. V was trimmed by 2 bases and J by 4 bases, leaving 9 bases between them. The TCR beta CDR3 regions underwent amplification using RNA transcripts as the source. The primer set for the first-round RT-PCR of the TCR CDR3 was HTBI. MiXCR, run by TCRdb on the multiplex PCR reads, gives a single entry per CDR3 protein. Here the sample spans approximately 370,000 distinct CDR3 sequences, about 15% being singletons. Hyperthyroidism was newly diagnosed in patients aged 18 to 65 (duration under 2 months). This clonotype was detected a few times. The antigen remains unidentified.

Specimen: blood. The V and J genes are TRBV10-3 and TRBJ1-3; D gene ambiguous. The clonotype originates from a woman in her thirties with Graves' hyperthyroidism that later progressed to Graves' ophthalmopathy. In nucleotides, the CDR3 is TGTGCCATCAGTGAGGCAGGTGCGGGAAACACCATATATTTT. Amino acids: CAISEAGAGNTIYF.